Each of the 4 T cell receptor beta chains below was sequenced from the same sample in a study of post-analysis software for immune sequencing data. Points from the study as a whole: Roughly 5 TRBV segments (TRBV5-6, TRBV5-1 and TRBV20-1 among them) occurred more frequently in patients than in controls.

Incorporated into the TCR beta cDNA libraries were unique molecular identifiers, which served to reduce PCR and sequencing biases. Each CDR3 protein gets one entry after TCRdb re-called the PCR reads with MiXCR. The repertoire consists of fewer than 850,000 distinct CDR3 sequences, with roughly 29% occurring once and the leading ten covering approximately 0.55%. These receptors have no identified antigens. The sequencing input was blood. These receptors all stem from a girl aged 10-17 years with multiple sclerosis.

This clonotype has a count of ten or more. The V and J genes are TRBV29-1 and TRBJ2-5, with TRBD1 matching over 8 bases. Losses at the gene ends were 2 bases for V and 4 bases for J; bases not matched to a gene: 9. Germline CDR1 reads SQVTM; CDR2 reads ANQGSEA. This CDR3 comprises 15 residues. The DNA for the CDR3 is TGCAGCGTTGAAAGTCAGGGGGCGCCCCTAGAGACCCAGTACTTC. Translated, it gives CSVESQGAPLETQYF.

This clonotype was counted only a few times. The chain combines TRBV6-1 with TRBJ1-1, with a tentative D call TRBD1 (5 bases). Germline V CDR1 and CDR2: MNHNS, SASEGT. There are 14 residues in the CDR3. V was trimmed by 5 bases and J by 3 bases, leaving 13 bases between them. CDR3 sequence reads: CASSTDPGDTEAFF. CDR3 sequence (DNA): TGTGCCAGCAGTACAGACCCGGGGGACACTGAAGCTTTCTTT.

The chain employs TRBV20-1 and TRBJ2-5, with 12 nucleotides matching TRBD2. CDR3 length: 17 residues. Unmatched junction bases numbered 8, after V lost 0 bases and J lost 3 bases. CDR1 and CDR2 from the germline V gene are DFQATT and SNEGSKA (reference sequence). CDR3 sequence: CSARDRASGRAEETQYF. DNA of the CDR3: TGCAGTGCTAGAGATCGGGCTAGCGGGAGGGCCGAAGAGACCCAGTACTTC.

The sample holds a few counts of this clonotype. The V gene is TRBV5-6, the J gene TRBJ2-7, with a weak D call TRBD1 (5 bases). The V gene's germline CDR1 is SGHDT and CDR2 YYEEEE. The V end lost 1 base, the J end lost 4 bases, and 12 bases lay between the germline ends. The CDR3 runs 14 residues. The chain's CDR3 is CASSLRGRGYEQYF. The CDR3 nucleotides are TGTGCCAGCAGCTTGAGGGGAAGGGGATACGAGCAGTACTTC.